This record concerns one TCR beta chain sequence. Its matching antigen is unknown. Clones were sequenced by immunoSEQ multiplex PCR, and TCRdb holds only the in-frame ones, with some missing. Of 1,500 to 2,000 clones listed, roughly a quarter are singletons. The sample belongs to a study of T cells in localized non-small cell lung cancer. Whole-study results and caveats: Density of T cells in blood, when higher, went with longer overall survival. Of the top 100 tumor clones, median around 62 were in adjacent lung, more than 25 among its top 100. Uninvolved adjacent lung showed peak T cell clonality, exceeding tumor.

Adjacent lung samples, free of atypia, were obtained at least 2 cm from the tumor margin. Trimming took off 5 bases at V and 7 bases at J, with 21 bases between the two ends. The CDR3 length is 16 residues. CDR1 MRHNA and CDR2 SNTAGT come from the germline V gene. V gene TRBV6-4 combines with J gene TRBJ1-3, with a weak D call TRBD1 (5 bases). This sequence was found in a male donor at least 60 years old with stage II squamous cell lung carcinoma. Source: normal lung tissue next to the tumor, taken before any cancer treatment. The CDR3 DNA reads as TGTGCCAGCAGTTTTCCCCCCGAGGGGAGGCTCAACACCATATATTTT. It translates to CASSFPPEGRLNTIYF.